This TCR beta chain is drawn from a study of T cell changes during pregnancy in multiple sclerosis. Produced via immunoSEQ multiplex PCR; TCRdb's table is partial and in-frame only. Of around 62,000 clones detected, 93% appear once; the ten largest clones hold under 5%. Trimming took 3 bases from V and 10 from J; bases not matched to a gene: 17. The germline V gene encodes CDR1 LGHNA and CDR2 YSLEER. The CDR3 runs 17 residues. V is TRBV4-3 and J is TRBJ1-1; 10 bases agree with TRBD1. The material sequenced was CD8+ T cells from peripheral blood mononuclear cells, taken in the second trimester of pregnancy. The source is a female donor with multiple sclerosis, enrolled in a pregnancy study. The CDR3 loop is CASSQAGTGDSTEGAFF. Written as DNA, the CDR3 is TGCGCCAGCAGCCAGGCCGGGACAGGGGATTCCACTGAGGGAGCTTTCTTT.